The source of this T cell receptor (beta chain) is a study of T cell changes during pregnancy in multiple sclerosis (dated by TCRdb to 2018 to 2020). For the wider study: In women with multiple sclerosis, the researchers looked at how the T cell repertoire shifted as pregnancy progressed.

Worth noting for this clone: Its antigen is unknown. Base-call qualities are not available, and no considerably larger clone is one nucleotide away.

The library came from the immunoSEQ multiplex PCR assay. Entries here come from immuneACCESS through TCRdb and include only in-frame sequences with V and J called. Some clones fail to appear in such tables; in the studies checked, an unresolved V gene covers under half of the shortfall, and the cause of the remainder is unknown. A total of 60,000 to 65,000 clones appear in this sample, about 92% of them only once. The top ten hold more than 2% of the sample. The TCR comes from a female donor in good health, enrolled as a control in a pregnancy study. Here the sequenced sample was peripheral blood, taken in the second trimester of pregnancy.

The CDR3 reads CASSLIRGETQYF. The sequenced DNA: TGTGCCAGCAGTTTGATCAGGGGAGAGACCCAGTACTTC. The sequence is built from TRBV6-1 and TRBJ2-5, with TRBD1 perhaps the D gene, on 6 matching bases. The junction shows trimming of 5 bases on V and 4 bases on J, plus 11 bases between the germline ends. The CDR3 runs 13 amino acids, cysteine and phenylalanine included. Only the CDR3 DNA stays, 39 bases, in frame from base 1. The germline V gene provides CDR1 MNHNS and CDR2 SASEGT.